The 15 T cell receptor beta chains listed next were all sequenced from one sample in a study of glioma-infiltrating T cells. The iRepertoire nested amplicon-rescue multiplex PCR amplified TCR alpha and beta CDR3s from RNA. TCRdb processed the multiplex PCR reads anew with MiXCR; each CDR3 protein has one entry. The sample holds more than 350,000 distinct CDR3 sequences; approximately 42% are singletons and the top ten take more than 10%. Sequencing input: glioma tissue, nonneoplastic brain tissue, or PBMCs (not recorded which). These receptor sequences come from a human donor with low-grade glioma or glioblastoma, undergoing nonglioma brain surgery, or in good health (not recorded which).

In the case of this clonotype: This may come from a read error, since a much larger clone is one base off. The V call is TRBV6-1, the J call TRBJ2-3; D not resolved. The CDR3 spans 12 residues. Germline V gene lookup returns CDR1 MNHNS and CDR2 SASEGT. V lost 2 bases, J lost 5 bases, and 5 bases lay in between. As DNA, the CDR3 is TGTGCCAGCAGTGAACAAGGAGATACGCAGTATTTT. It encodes CASSEQGDTQYF.

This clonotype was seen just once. The CDR3 loop is CASSLEQGSNEQFF. The CDR3 DNA follows: TGCGCCAGCAGCTTGGAACAGGGGTCCAATGAGCAGTTCTTC. J is TRBJ2-1 and V is TRBV5-1; 7 bases line up with TRBD1. In germline, CDR1 is SGHRS, CDR2 YFSETQ. Trimming took 0 bases from V and 6 from J; bases not matched to a gene: 3. The CDR3 loop spans 14 amino acids. Variable domain in full (rest from reference TRBV5-1 and TRBJ2-1): KAGVTQTPRYLIKTRGQQVTLSCSPISGHRSVSWYQQTPGQGLQFLFEYFSETQRNKGNFPGRFSGRQFSNSRSEMNVSTLELGDSALYLCASSLEQGSNEQFFGPGTRLTVL.

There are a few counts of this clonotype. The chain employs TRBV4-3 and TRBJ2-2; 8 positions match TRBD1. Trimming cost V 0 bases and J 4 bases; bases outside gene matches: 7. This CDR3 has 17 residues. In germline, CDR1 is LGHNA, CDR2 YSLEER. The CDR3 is CASSQEGQVYPTGELFF. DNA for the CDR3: TGCGCCAGCAGCCAAGAGGGACAGGTTTACCCCACCGGGGAGCTGTTTTTT.

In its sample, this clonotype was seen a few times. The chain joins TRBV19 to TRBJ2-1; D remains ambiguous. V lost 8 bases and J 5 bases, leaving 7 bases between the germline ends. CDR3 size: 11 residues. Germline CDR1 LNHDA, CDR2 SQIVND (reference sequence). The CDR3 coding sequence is TGTGCCAGTCGCCTGGACAATGAGCAGTTCTTC. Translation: CASRLDNEQFF. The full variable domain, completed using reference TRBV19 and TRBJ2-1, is DGGITQSPKYLFRKEGQNVTLSCEQNLNHDAMYWYRQDPGQGLRLIYYSQIVNDFQKGDIAEGYSVSREKKESFPLTVTSAQKNPTAFYLCASRLDNEQFFGPGTRLTVL.

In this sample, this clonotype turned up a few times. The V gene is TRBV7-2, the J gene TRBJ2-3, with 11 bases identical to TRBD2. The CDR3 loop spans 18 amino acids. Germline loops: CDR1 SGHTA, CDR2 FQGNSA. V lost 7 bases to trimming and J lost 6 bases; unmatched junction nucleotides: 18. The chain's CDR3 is CASIIAITSGRVIDTQYF. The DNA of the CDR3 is TGTGCCAGCATCATAGCCATCACTAGCGGGAGAGTCATTGATACGCAGTATTTT.

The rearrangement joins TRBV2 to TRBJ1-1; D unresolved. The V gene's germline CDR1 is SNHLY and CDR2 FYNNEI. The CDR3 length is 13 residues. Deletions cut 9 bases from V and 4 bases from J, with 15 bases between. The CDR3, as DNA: TGTGCCAGTCACCTTAGGGTGAGCACTGAAGCTTTCTTT. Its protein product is CASHLRVSTEAFF.

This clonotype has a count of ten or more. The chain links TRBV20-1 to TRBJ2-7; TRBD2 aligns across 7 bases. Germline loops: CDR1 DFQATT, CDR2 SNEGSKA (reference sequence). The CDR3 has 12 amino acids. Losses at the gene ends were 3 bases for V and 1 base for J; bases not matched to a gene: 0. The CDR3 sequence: CSARGLSYEQYF. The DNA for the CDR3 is TGCAGTGCTAGGGGACTATCCTACGAGCAGTACTTC.

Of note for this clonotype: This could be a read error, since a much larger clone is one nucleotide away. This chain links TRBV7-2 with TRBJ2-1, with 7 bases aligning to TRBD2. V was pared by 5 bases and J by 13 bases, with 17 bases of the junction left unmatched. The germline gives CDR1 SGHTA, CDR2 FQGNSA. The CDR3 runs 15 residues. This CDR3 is CASSPGDYYTETQFF. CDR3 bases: TGTGCCAGCAGCCCGGGGGACTATTATACAGAGACCCAGTTCTTC.

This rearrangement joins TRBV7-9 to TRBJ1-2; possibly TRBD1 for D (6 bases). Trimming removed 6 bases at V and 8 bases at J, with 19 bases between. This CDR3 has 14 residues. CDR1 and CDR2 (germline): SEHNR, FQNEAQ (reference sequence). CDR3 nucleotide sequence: TGTGCCAGCAGGACGCAAGCACAGGGATTCGGCTACACCTTC. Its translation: CASRTQAQGFGYTF.

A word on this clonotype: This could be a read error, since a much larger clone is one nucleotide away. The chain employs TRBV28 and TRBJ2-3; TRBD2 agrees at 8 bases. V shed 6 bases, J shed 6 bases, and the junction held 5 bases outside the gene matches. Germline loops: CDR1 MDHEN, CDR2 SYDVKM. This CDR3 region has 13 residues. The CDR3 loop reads CASRGLGLDTQYF. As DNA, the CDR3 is TGTGCCAGCAGGGGACTAGGATTGGATACGCAGTATTTT.

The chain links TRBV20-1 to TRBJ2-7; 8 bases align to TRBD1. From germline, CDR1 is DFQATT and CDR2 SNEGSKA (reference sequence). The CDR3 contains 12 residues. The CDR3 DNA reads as TGCAGAGCAGGACAGGGTGCCTACGAGCAGTACTTC. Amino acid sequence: CRAGQGAYEQYF.

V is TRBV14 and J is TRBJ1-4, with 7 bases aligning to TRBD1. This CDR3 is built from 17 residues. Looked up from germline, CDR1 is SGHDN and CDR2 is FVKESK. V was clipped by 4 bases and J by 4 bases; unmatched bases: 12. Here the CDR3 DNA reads TGTGCCAGCAGCCCCATCTTACCGGGACAGATTAATGAAAAACTGTTTTTT. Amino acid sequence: CASSPILPGQINEKLFF. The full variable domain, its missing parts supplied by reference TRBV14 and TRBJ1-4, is EAGVTQFPSHSVIEKGQTVTLRCDPISGHDNLYWYRRVMGKEIKFLLHFVKESKQDESGMPNNRFLAERTGGTYSTLKVQPAELEDSGVYFCASSPILPGQINEKLFFGSGTQLSVL.

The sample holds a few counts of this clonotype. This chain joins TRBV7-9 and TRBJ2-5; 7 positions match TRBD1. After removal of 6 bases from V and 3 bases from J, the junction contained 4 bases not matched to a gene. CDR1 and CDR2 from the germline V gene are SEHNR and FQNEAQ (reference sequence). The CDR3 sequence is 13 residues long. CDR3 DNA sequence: TGTGCCAGCAGACAGGGGACGAAAGAGACCCAGTACTTC. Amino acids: CASRQGTKETQYF. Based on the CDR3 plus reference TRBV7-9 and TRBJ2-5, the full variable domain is DTGVSQNPRHKITKRGQNVTFRCDPISEHNRLYWYRQTLGQGPEFLTYFQNEAQLEKSRLLSDRFSAERPKGSFSTLEIQRTEQGDSAMYLCASRQGTKETQYFGPGTRLLVL.

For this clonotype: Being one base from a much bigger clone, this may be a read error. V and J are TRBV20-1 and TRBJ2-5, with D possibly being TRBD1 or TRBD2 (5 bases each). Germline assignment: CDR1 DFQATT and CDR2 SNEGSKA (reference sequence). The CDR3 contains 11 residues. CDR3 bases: TGCAGTGCTCCTAGGGGAGAGACCAAGTACTTC. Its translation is CSAPRGETKYF.

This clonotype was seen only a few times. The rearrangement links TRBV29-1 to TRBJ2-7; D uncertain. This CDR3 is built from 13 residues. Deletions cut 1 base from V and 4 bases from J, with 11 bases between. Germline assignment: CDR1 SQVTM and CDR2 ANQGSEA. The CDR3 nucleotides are TGCAGCGTTGAAGCCTCTCCGCGGTACGAGCAGTACTTC. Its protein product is CSVEASPRYEQYF.